This TCR beta chain is from a study of shared clonotypes between healthy human individuals. Study overall: Those who served as donors were a couple of women and three men between the ages of 18 and 49.

Study-wide points: Estimated clonotype richness was generally higher in naive than memory subsets. Some naive CD4 clonotypes, roughly 4.7%, turned up in common across a handful of donors.

The test was conducted at deep level. Sequencing used immunoSEQ multiplex PCR; TCRdb keeps in-frame clones, though not all of them. The data contain 2,500,000 or so clones, around 90% of them seen just once; the ten biggest clones take up more than 0.12%. Comment on this clone: The antigen remains unidentified.

The TCR sequence derives from a man aged 18 to 30 in good health. Sequenced: naive CD4+ T cells sorted from blood. Subset reported: CD45RA+ positively selected.

CDR3 amino acids: CASSEGLAGGSEQFF. In DNA, the CDR3 is TGTGCCAGCAGTGAAGGACTAGCGGGGGGAAGTGAGCAGTTCTTC. The chain is built from TRBV6-1 and TRBJ2-1; 13 nucleotides agree with TRBD2. The germline V gene encodes CDR1 MNHNS and CDR2 SASEGT. The trim removed 1 base at V and 9 bases at J, leaving 3 bases unmatched. The CDR3 loop spans 15 amino acids.